Below, one TCR beta chain is given with its context. Its antigen is currently unknown. A second roughly 7 to 12 cycle PCR used barcoded and J-beta primers. The study obtained at least 2.5 million CDR3-containing paired-end reads from every sample. Using its own MiXCR run on the 5' RACE reads, TCRdb lists one record per CDR3 protein. The repertoire holds 1,800,000 or so distinct CDR3 sequences, with about 39% as singletons. The data belong to a study of blood T cells in healthy people across ages. Study outcomes and limitations: The study could not conclusively compare naive and antigen-experienced cells, given its unsorted PBMCs.

The germline gives CDR1 MNHEY, CDR2 SVGAGI. With 5 bases removed from V and 3 bases from J, the gap between germline ends came to 16 bases. The CDR3 runs 16 residues. The chain couples TRBV6-5 to TRBJ2-2; D is possibly TRBD1 (5 bases). The source material was blood. The clonotype comes from a human donor in good health. Here the CDR3 DNA reads TGTGCCAGCAGTCCCATTTTAGGGGCAGACACCGGGGAGCTGTTTTTT. It encodes CASSPILGADTGELFF.